These T cell receptor beta chains were read from a single sample in a study of blood T cell repertoires in COVID-19. The assay was immunoSEQ multiplex PCR, and TCRdb's table has in-frame clones only and misses some. The repertoire has fewer than 75,000 clones, approximately 92% of them found once; the top ten carry around 10%. The source material was peripheral blood. These receptors all come from a man older than 75 with acute or convalescent COVID-19. Each CDR3 is given with its conserved first and last residue. A D gene is named only where the DNA matches it firmly. For some rows the clone size is stated as once, few or many, or as a class when expanded; others skip it.

j_call v_call cdr3_length clone_size d_call cdr3_nt cdr3_aa
TRBJ1-2 TRBV5-1 13 - TRBD1 TGCGCCAGCAGCAATGGACAGGGTATTGGCTACACCTTC CASSNGQGIGYTF
TRBJ2-7 TRBV20-1 12 - - TGCAGTGCTAGTCCACAGGGAGCCGAGCAGTACTTC CSASPQGAEQYF
TRBJ2-1 TRBV24-1 16 once TRBD2 TGTGCCACCAGTGATCACAGCGGGAGCTCCTACAATGAGCAGTTCTTC CATSDHSGSSYNEQFF
TRBJ1-1 TRBV6-5 13 - - TGTGCCAGCATTGGAAGCGGTAACACTGAAGCTTTCTTT CASIGSGNTEAFF
TRBJ1-5 TRBV10-1 14 - - TGCGCCAGCAGCTACAGGGATAGCAATCAGCCCCAGCATTTT CASSYRDSNQPQHF
TRBJ2-7 TRBV5-1 14 - - TGCGCCAGCAGCCAGATGACAGCTTCCTACGAGCAGTACTTC CASSQMTASYEQYF
TRBJ1-2 TRBV2 12 - - TGTGCCAGCAGCCTTGCGCCCTATGGCTACACCTTC CASSLAPYGYTF
TRBJ2-1 TRBV12-3/TRBV12-4 13 once - TGTGCCAGCAGTTTGGTCGACTCCAAACGACAGTTCTTC CASSLVDSKRQFF
TRBJ1-1 TRBV24-1 15 - TRBD1 TGTGCCACCAGTGAGGGGACAGGGGGGAACACTGAAGCTTTCTTT CATSEGTGGNTEAFF
TRBJ2-7 TRBV5-5 14 - TRBD1 TGTGCCAGCAGCCGACAGGGGGCTATCCACGAGCAGTACTTC CASSRQGAIHEQYF
TRBJ2-5 TRBV25-1 15 - TRBD2 TGTGCCAGCAGTGGACTAGCGGGGGGACAAGAGACCCAGTACTTC CASSGLAGGQETQYF
TRBJ2-7 TRBV7-3 15 - - TGTGCCAGCAGCTTAGAGTCAGGGAGGTATGGCGAGCAGTACTTC CASSLESGRYGEQYF
TRBJ2-7 TRBV27 11 - - TGTGCCAGCAGCGGAGGCTACGAGCAGTACTTC CASSGGYEQYF
TRBJ2-5 TRBV21-1 16 - - TGTGCCAGCAGCAAATTGTTGGGCGGGAGTTTGGAGACCCAGTACTTC CASSKLLGGSLETQYF
TRBJ2-5 TRBV6-6 12 - - TGTGCCAGCAGTTCCGCTATGCGGACCCAGTACTTC CASSSAMRTQYF
TRBJ2-3 TRBV27 14 - TRBD2 TGTGCCAGCCGTCTAGCGGGGGCCACACATACGCAGTATTTT CASRLAGATHTQYF
TRBJ1-2 TRBV3-1/TRBV3-2 13 - - TGTGCCAGCAATCCCGCAGGCAATTATGGCTACACCTTC CASNPAGNYGYTF
TRBJ1-2 TRBV24-1 16 - - TGTGCCACCAGTGATCCGCTGGTGGCAGGGGTAGATGGCTACACCTTC CATSDPLVAGVDGYTF
TRBJ1-2 TRBV5-6 14 - - TGTGCCAGCAGACCAAATGGGGGGTCTCGAGGCTACACCTTC CASRPNGGSRGYTF
TRBJ1-2 TRBV20-1 11 - - TGCAGCCTCCGGGGGGCTCAGGGCTACACCTTC CSLRGAQGYTF
TRBJ2-1 TRBV6-1 17 - TRBD2 TGTGCCAGCAGTGTAATAGCGGGGGGGCCTAAGGACAATGAGCAGTTCTTC CASSVIAGGPKDNEQFF
TRBJ1-2 TRBV5-1 16 - TRBD1 TGCGCCAGCAGTATAGGGACAGGGGTCCTTAACTATGGCTACACCTTC CASSIGTGVLNYGYTF
TRBJ1-1 TRBV6-1 14 - - TGTGCCAGCAGTGAGTCGACTTGGAACACTGAAGCTTTCTTT CASSESTWNTEAFF
TRBJ1-5 TRBV24-1 15 - - TGTGCCACCAGTGATTCGAGGCGGGGAAATCAGCCCCAGCATTTT CATSDSRRGNQPQHF
TRBJ2-7 TRBV2 12 - - TGTGCCAGCCAACTAGCTTCCTACGAGCAGTACTTC CASQLASYEQYF
TRBJ2-1 TRBV18 15 - - TGTGCCAGCTCACCCCCTGTGGGGGCTGGCAATGAGCAGTTCTTC CASSPPVGAGNEQFF
TRBJ1-6 TRBV19 15 - TRBD1 TGTGCCAGTAGTATAGCTGGACAGGGGTCCTCACCCCTCCACTTT CASSIAGQGSSPLHF
TRBJ2-7 TRBV2 12 - - TGCGTCACTACTGACAGGCCCTACGAGCAGTACTTC CVTTDRPYEQYF
TRBJ1-5 TRBV5-1 15 once - TGCGCCAGCAGCTTGGAGGGGTCCGTTCCTCAGCCCCAGCATTTT CASSLEGSVPQPQHF
TRBJ1-1 TRBV10-3 14 - - TGTGCCATCAGTGAGTTGGGGCAGAACACTGAAGCTTTCTTT CAISELGQNTEAFF
TRBJ1-1 TRBV6-2/TRBV6-3 13 - - TGTGCCAGCAGTATGACAGTCTACACTGAAGCTTTCTTT CASSMTVYTEAFF
TRBJ2-7 TRBV30 12 - - TGTGCCTGGGGGGACTTCCCCTACGAGCAGTACTTC CAWGDFPYEQYF
TRBJ1-1 TRBV19 12 - - TGTGCCAGTAGTAACAGAAACACTGAAGCTTTCTTT CASSNRNTEAFF
TRBJ2-7 TRBV18 14 - - TGTGCCAGCTCACCTTCTAGACAGGACTACGAGCAGTACTTC CASSPSRQDYEQYF
TRBJ1-2 TRBV2 14 - TRBD1 TGTGCCAGCAGTGAACAGGGGGCCGACTATGGCTACACCTTC CASSEQGADYGYTF
TRBJ1-1 TRBV19 15 - - TGTGCCAGTCGATCAGGCCCTATGACGAACACTGAAGCTTTCTTT CASRSGPMTNTEAFF
TRBJ1-5 TRBV4-1 15 once TRBD1 TGCGCCAGCAGCCAAGGACAGGGTGGGCGTCAGCCCCAGCATTTT CASSQGQGGRQPQHF
TRBJ1-5 TRBV28 15 - TRBD1 TGTGCCAGCAAATCACAGGGGGCGAGGAATCAGCCCCAGCATTTT CASKSQGARNQPQHF
TRBJ1-3 TRBV19 15 - TRBD1 TGTGCCAGTAGTCCCCGGACAGGGAGTATGGACACCATATATTTT CASSPRTGSMDTIYF
TRBJ1-1 TRBV5-6 15 - TRBD1 TGTGCCAGCAGCTCTATCGGGACAGAGAACACTGAAGCTTTCTTT CASSSIGTENTEAFF
TRBJ2-3 TRBV25-1 16 - TRBD1 TGTGCCAGCAGTGGCCTTAAGGGGGCAGGCACAGATACGCAGTATTTT CASSGLKGAGTDTQYF
TRBJ2-3 TRBV2 15 - - TGTGCCAGCAGTGAAAGCGGCGGTAGCACAGATACGCAGTATTTT CASSESGGSTDTQYF
TRBJ1-5 TRBV5-6 15 few TRBD1 TGTGCCAGCAGCTTGAGGGGGCGATGGAATCAGCCCCAGCATTTT CASSLRGRWNQPQHF
TRBJ1-5 TRBV30 14 - - TGTGCCTGGAGTGTGAATGGGGCGAGACAGCCCCAGCATTTT CAWSVNGARQPQHF